This TCR beta chain was identified during a study of beta chain features in type 1 diabetes (dated by TCRdb to between 2017 and 2018). General notes on the study: No differences in mean age, gender distribution, total cell number or subset yield were found between patients and healthy donors. Across all samples, around 100 million sorted cells were examined, and cell number per subset correlated strongly with RNA yield. In the study, TCRB repertoires of sorted circulating CD4+ T cell subsets from recently diagnosed type 1 diabetes patients were compared with those of matched healthy donors. Regulatory and stem cell-like memory subsets were obtained from only 8 patients and about 8 healthy donors, while naive and central memory subsets were obtained from all 30 or so donors. Broad study findings and their caveats: At VDJ recombination sites, patients with type 1 diabetes made fewer insertions and deleted more nucleotides, a pattern implying thymic rearrangement abnormalities. Only small numbers of individuals were included in the HLA sub-analyses, which left unresolved whether HLA type had any influence on TCRB rearrangement. Because cDNA rather than genomic DNA was sequenced, highly expressing activated cells could have been over-represented, although no difference in activation and CD3 levels was found between groups. Naive, central memory and regulatory TCRB repertoires appeared to be more similar among patients than among healthy donors. Type 1 diabetes patients showed a moderate but significant shortening of TCRB CDR3 length in all four CD4+ subsets. PCR might favor shorter templates, but patient and control samples were amplified and corrected together, so any skew would affect both groups equally.

The CDR3 numbers 14 residues from cysteine through phenylalanine. Here the CDR3 DNA is all that survives: 42 bases in frame from base 1. The CDR1 and CDR2 encoded by the germline V gene (reference sequence) are SGHKS and YYEKEE. Trimming takes 5 bases from V and 0 bases from J, and the germline ends sit 12 bases apart. This clone has ten or more counts. This clone's antigen is unknown. Base-call qualities are not available, and no considerably larger clone is one nucleotide away. Each donor gave one peripheral blood draw, approximately 110 mL on average, collected into heparinised tubes. Naive, central memory, regulatory and stem cell-like memory CD4+ T cells were sorted on a BD FACSAria II using a panel including CD45RO, CCR7, CD25, CD127, CD95 and CD27. All sorted populations exceeded 95% purity. PBMCs were isolated immediately by Lymphoprep density gradient centrifugation and stained directly without culture. So that batch effects would be minimized, each experiment stained and sorted samples in pairs, pairing one healthy donor with one patient.

All of the isolated RNA was reverse transcribed with the High Capacity cDNA Reverse Transcription Kit, so expressed TCRB transcripts were sequenced. Naive, central memory and regulatory T cell samples underwent deep immunoSEQ sequencing, averaging about 3.57 million total reads per sample. Sorted cells were lysed in RLT buffer, and RNA was extracted using DNase-treated RNeasy Micro or Mini kits according to cell number. Each cell subset was processed on its own to prevent cross-contamination, while patient and healthy donor samples were processed together. The immunoSEQ multiplex PCR was used to amplify TCRB sequences from cDNA, generating 87-bp fragments that spanned the CDR3 region. The amplicons were sequenced using the Illumina HiSeq platform. Under the source paper's analysis protocol: PCR bias was corrected computationally using synthetic template baselines, and reads within Hamming distance 2 were collapsed, with unmergeable singletons discarded. Reads were aligned against IMGT so that V, D and J genes, CDR3 length and insertions or deletions at six rearrangement sites could be assigned. Within each subset, clonotype counts were normalized to sorted cell number, and only after that were true diversity and Gini coefficients computed with the tcR R package. The overlap coefficient, calculated on TCRB nucleotide sequences, was used to quantify repertoire sharing. Here the immuneACCESS table is served through TCRdb, limited to in-frame sequences with V and J called. Missing clones are a known gap in these copies; in checked studies unresolved V genes cover under half, and the rest lacks a known reason. For V, J and clone size, that table is used; D and trimming come from the DNA. The sample profile shows around 300,000 clones; 14% of them were found once. The top ten clonotypes cover approximately 7% of the sample.

The material sequenced was central memory CD4+ T cells from blood. The rearranged segments are TRBV5-5 and TRBJ2-7, with TRBD1 tentatively as D gene (5 bases match). This clonotype originated in a man aged 25 to 45 in good health. The CDR3 has the sequence CASRLQGSSYEQYF. In nucleotide form, the sequence is TGTGCCAGCAGGCTTCAGGGAAGCTCCTACGAGCAGTACTTC.